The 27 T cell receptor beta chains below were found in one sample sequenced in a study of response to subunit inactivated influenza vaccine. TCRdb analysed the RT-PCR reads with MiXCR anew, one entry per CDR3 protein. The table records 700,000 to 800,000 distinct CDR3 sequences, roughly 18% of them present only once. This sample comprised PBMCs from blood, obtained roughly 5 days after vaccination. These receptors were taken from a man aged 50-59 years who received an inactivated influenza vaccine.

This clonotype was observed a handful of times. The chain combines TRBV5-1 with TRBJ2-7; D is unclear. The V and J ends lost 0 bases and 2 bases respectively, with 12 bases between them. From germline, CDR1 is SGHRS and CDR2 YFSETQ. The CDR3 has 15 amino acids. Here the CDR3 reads CASSLGEGLAYEQYF. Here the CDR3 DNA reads TGCGCCAGCAGCTTGGGTGAAGGGCTCGCCTACGAGCAGTACTTC.

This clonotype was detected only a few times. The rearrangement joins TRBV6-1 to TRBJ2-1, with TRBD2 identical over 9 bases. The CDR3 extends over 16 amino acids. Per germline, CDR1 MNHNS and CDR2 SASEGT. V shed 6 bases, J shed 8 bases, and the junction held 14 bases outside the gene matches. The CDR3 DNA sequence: TGTGCCAGCAGGCGAGCGGGAGGCTTTAATGGGGATGAGCAGTTCTTC. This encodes CASRRAGGFNGDEQFF.

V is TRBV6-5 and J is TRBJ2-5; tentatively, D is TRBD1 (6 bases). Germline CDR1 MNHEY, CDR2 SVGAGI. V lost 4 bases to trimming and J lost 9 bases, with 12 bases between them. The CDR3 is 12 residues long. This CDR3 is CASSSLGGSQYF. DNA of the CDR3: TGTGCCAGCAGTTCGTTAGGGGGATCCCAGTACTTC.

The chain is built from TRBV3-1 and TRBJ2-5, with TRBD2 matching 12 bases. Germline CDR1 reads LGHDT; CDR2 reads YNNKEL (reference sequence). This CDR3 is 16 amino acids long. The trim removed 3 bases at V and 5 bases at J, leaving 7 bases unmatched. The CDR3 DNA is TGTGCCAGCAGCCAGATTCGGACTAGCGGGAAGGAGACCCAGTACTTC. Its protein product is CASSQIRTSGKETQYF.

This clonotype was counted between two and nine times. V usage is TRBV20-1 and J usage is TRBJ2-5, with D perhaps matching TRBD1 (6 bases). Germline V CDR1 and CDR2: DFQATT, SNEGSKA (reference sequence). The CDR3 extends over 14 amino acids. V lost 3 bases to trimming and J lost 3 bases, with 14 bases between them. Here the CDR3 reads CSARSRQDKETQYF. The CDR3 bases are TGCAGTGCTAGGTCGAGACAGGATAAAGAGACCCAGTACTTC.

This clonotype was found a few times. The CDR3 bases are TGTGCCATCAGTGAGTCTGCGGTGGCTGGCTACACCTTC. Its protein is CAISESAVAGYTF. The V call is TRBV10-3, the J call TRBJ1-2; D unclear. V lost 0 bases, J lost 7 bases, and 9 bases lay in between. Per germline, CDR1 ENHRY and CDR2 SYGVKD. The CDR3 has 13 amino acids.

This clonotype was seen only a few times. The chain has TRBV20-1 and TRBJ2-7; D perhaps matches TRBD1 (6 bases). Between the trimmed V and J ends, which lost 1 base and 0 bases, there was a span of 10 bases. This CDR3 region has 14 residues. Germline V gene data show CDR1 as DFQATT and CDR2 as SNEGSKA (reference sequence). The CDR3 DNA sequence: TGCAGTGCTAGAGGGGACAAGAGCTCCTACGAGCAGTACTTC. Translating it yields CSARGDKSSYEQYF.

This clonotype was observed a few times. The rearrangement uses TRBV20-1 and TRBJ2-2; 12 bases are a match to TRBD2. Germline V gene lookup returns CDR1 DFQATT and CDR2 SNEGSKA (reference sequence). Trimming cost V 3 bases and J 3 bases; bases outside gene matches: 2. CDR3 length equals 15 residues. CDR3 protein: CSARTSGGYTGELFF. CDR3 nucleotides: TGCAGTGCTAGGACTAGCGGGGGATACACCGGGGAGCTGTTTTTT.

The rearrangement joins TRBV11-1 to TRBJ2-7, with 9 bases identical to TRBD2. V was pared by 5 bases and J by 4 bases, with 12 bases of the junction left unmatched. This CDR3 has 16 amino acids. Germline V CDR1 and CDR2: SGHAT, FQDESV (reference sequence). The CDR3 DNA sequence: TGTGCCAGCAGCCAGGGACTAGCTGAAGCGCGGTACGAGCAGTACTTC. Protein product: CASSQGLAEARYEQYF.

CDR3 nucleotides: TGCGCCAGCAGCTTAGACAGGCGGGTAGCCAAAAACATTCAGTACTTC. Protein product: CASSLDRRVAKNIQYF. The chain uses TRBV5-1 and TRBJ2-4, with a weak D call TRBD1 (6 bases). Trimming cost V 2 bases and J 0 bases, with 12 bases left between them. The CDR3 extends over 16 amino acids. The germline CDR1 and CDR2 sequences are SGHRS and YFSETQ.

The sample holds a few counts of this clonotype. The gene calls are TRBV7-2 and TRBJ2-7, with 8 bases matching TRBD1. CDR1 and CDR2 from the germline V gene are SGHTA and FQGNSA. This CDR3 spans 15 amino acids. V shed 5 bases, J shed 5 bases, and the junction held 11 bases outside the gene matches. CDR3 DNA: TGTGCCAGCAGCCGTATTGGGACAGGCGCGCACGAGCAGTACTTC. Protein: CASSRIGTGAHEQYF.

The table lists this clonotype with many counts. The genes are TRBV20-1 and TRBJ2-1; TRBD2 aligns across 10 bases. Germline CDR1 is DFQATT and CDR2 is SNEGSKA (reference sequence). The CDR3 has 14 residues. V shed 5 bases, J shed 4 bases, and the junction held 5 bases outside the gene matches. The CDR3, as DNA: TGCAGTGCTCCGGGACTAGCGCTATACAATGAGCAGTTCTTC. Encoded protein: CSAPGLALYNEQFF.

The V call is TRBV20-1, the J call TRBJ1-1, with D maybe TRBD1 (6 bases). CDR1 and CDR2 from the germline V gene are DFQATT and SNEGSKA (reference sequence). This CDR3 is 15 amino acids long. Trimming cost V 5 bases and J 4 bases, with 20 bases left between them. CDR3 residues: CSAWGGAIRGTEAFF. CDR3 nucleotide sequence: TGCAGTGCTTGGGGCGGGGCCATCAGGGGCACTGAAGCTTTCTTT.

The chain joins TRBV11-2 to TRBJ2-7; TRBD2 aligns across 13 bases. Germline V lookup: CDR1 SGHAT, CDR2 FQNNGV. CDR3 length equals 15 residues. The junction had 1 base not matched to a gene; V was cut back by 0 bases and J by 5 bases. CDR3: CASSLEGLAGHEQYF. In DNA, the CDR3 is TGTGCCAGCAGCTTAGAGGGACTAGCGGGGCACGAGCAGTACTTC.

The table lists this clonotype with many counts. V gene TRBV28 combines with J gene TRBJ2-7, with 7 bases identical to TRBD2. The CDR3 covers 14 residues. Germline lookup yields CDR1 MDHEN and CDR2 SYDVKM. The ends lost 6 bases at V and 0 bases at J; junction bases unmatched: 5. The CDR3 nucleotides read TGTGCCAGCAGCCCGGGGGGTAGCTCCTACGAGCAGTACTTC. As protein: CASSPGGSSYEQYF.

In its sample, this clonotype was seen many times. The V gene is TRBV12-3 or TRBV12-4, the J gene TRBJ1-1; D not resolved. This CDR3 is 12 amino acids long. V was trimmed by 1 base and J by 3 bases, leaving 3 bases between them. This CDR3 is CASSLGDTEAFF. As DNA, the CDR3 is TGTGCCAGCAGTTTAGGGGACACTGAAGCTTTCTTT.

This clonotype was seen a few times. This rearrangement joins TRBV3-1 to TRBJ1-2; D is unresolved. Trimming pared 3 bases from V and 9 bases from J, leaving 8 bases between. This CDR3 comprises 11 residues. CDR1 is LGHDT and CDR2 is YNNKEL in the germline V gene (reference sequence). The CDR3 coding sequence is TGTGCCAGCAGCCAGGGCGGTAGCTACACCTTC. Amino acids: CASSQGGSYTF.

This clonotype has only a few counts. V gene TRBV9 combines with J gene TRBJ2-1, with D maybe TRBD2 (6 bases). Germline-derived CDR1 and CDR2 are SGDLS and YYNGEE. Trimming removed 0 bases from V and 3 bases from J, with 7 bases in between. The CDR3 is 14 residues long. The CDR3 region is CASSVGTIYNEQFF. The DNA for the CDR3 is TGTGCCAGCAGCGTAGGGACTATCTACAATGAGCAGTTCTTC.

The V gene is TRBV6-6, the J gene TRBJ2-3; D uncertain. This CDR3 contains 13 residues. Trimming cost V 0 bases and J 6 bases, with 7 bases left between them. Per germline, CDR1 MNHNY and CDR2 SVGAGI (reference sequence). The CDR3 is CASSYSRPDTQYF. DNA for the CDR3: TGTGCCAGCAGTTACTCGAGGCCGGATACGCAGTATTTT.

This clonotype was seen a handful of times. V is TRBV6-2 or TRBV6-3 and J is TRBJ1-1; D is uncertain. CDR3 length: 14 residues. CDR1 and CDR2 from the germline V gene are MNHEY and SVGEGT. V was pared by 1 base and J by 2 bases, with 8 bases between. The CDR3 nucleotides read TGTGCCAGCAGTTACTTTGGTAGAAACACTGAAGCTTTCTTT. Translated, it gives CASSYFGRNTEAFF.

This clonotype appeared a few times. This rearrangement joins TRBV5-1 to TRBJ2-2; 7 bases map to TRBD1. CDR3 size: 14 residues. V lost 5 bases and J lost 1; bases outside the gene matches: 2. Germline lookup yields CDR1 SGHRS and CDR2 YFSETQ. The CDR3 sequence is CASRWTGNTGELFF. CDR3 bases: TGCGCCAGCAGGTGGACAGGGAACACCGGGGAGCTGTTTTTT.

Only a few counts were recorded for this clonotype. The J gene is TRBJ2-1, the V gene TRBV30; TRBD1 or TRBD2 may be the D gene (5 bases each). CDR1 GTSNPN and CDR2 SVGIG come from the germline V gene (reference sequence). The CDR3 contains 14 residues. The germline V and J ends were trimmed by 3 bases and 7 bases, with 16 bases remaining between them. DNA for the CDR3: TGTGCCTGGAGCTACCCCGGGACGACTAATGAGCAGTTCTTC. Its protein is CAWSYPGTTNEQFF. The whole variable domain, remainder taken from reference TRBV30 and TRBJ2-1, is SQTIHQWPATLVQPVGSPLSLECTVEGTSNPNLYWYRQAAGRGLQLLFYSVGIGQISSEVPQNLSASRPQDRQFILSSKKLLLSDSGFYLCAWSYPGTTNEQFFGPGTRLTVL.

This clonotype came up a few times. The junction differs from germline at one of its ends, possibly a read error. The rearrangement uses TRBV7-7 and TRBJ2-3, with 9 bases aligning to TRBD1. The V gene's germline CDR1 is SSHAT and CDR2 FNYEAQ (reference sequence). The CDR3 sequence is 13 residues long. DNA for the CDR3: TGTGCTAGCAGCCGGGACAGGGCAGATACGCAGTATTTT. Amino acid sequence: CASSRDRADTQYF.

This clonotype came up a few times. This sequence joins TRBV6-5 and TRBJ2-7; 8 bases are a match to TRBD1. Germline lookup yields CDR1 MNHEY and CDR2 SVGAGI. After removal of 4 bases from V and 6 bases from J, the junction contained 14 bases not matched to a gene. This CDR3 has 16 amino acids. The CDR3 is CASSSRLTGAGSEQYF. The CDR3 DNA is TGTGCCAGCAGTTCCCGATTGACAGGGGCGGGTAGCGAGCAGTACTTC.

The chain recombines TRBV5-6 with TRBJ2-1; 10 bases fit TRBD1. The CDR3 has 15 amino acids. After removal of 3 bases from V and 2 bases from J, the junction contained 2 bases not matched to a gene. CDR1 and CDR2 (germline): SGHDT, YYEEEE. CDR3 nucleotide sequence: TGTGCCAGCAGCTCGACAGGGGGCCCCTACAATGAGCAGTTCTTC. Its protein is CASSSTGGPYNEQFF. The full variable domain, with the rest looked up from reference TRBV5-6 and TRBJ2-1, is DAGVTQSPTHLIKTRGQQVTLRCSPKSGHDTVSWYQQALGQGPQFIFQYYEEEERQRGNFPDRFSGHQFPNYSSELNVNALLLGDSALYLCASSSTGGPYNEQFFGPGTRLTVL.

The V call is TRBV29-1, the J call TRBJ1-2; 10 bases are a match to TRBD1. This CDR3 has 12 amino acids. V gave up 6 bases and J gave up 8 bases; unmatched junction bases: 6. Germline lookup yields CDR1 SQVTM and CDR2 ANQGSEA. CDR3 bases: TGCAGCGTGGGGACAGGGGAGTACGGCTACACCTTC. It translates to CSVGTGEYGYTF. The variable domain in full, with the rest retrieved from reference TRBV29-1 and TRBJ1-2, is SAVISQKPSRDICQRGTSLTIQCQVDSQVTMMFWYRQQPGQSLTLIATANQGSEATYESGFVIDKFPISRPNLTFSTLTVSNMSPEDSSIYLCSVGTGEYGYTFGSGTRLTVV.

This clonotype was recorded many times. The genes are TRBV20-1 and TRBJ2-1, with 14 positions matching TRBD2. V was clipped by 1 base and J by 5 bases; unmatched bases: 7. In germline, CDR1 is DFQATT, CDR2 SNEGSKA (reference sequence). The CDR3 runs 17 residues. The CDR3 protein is CSARVRGTSGSNNEQFF. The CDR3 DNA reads TGCAGTGCTAGAGTACGGGGGACTAGCGGGAGTAACAATGAGCAGTTCTTC.